A single sample is the source of the 11 T cell receptor beta chains below, sequenced in a study of CD8+ T cells in alopecia areata. cDNA serving as the sequencing template came from extracted, reverse transcribed RNA. The repertoire was sequenced with immunoSEQ multiplex PCR; TCRdb's copy has only in-frame clones and lacks some. This sample has 200,000 or so clones, with roughly 50% found just once. The sequencing sample was made of CD8+ T cells sorted from blood. The receptors shown here come from a human donor in good health.

This clone was seen only a few times. This chain joins TRBV5-4 and TRBJ1-6; maybe TRBD1 (6 bases). This CDR3 is built from 15 residues. With 4 bases removed from V and 1 base from J, the gap between germline ends came to 9 bases. The germline gives CDR1 SGHNT, CDR2 YYREEE (reference sequence). The CDR3 DNA reads TGTGCCAGCAGCGTCAGGGGTTCCTATAATTCACCCCTCCACTTT. Its translation: CASSVRGSYNSPLHF.

This clone has a handful of counts. V gene TRBV10-2 combines with J gene TRBJ2-7; D call uncertain. CDR1 is WSHSY, CDR2 SAAADI, per germline. CDR3 length equals 13 residues. Trimming left V 0 bases short and J 0 bases short, with 3 bases between. As DNA, the CDR3 is TGCGCCAGCAGTGAGTCGTACTCCTACGAGCAGTACTTC. This translates into CASSESYSYEQYF.

V gene TRBV7-9 combines with J gene TRBJ2-1, with 9 positions matching TRBD1. V trimming: 5 bases; J trimming: 6 bases; junction bases outside the gene matches: 14. The CDR3 spans 17 residues. CDR1 and CDR2 (germline): SEHNR, FQNEAQ (reference sequence). The CDR3 DNA follows: TGTGCCAGCAGCACCCCTAACAGGGGGCTGGATTTCAATGAGCAGTTCTTC. This codes for CASSTPNRGLDFNEQFF.

The gene calls are TRBV2 and TRBJ2-1; 12 nucleotides align to TRBD2. This CDR3 spans 15 amino acids. CDR1 SNHLY and CDR2 FYNNEI come from the germline V gene. V shed 3 bases, J shed 7 bases, and the junction held 4 bases outside the gene matches. The CDR3 sequence is CASSDLAGGQNEQFF. The CDR3 bases are TGTGCCAGCAGTGATCTAGCGGGGGGGCAAAATGAGCAGTTCTTC.

There are a few counts of this clone. This sequence joins TRBV5-4 and TRBJ1-3; no firm D call. V was clipped by 4 bases and J by 0 bases, with 11 bases between them. CDR3 size: 15 residues. Germline assignment: CDR1 SGHNT and CDR2 YYREEE (reference sequence). CDR3 region: CASSVSGGSGNTIYF. CDR3 sequence (DNA): TGTGCCAGCAGCGTGTCAGGCGGCTCTGGAAACACCATATATTTT.

The chain uses TRBV6-5 and TRBJ1-6; D is unclear. The CDR3 contains 12 residues. V lost 6 bases and J lost 12, with 12 bases in between. Germline V gene sequence: CDR1 MNHEY, CDR2 SVGAGI. CDR3 sequence reads: CASSRAAGPLHF. CDR3 in DNA: TGTGCCAGCAGCCGCGCGGCAGGACCCCTCCACTTT.

The chain is built from TRBV29-1 and TRBJ2-6, with D uncertain. V lost 4 bases to trimming and J lost 1 base, with 20 bases between them. Germline lookup yields CDR1 SQVTM and CDR2 ANQGSEA. The CDR3 is 18 residues long. The CDR3 region is CSVVGKSGLGSGANVLTF. DNA for the CDR3: TGCAGCGTTGTAGGTAAATCGGGCCTGGGATCTGGGGCCAACGTCCTGACTTTC.

Here the CDR3 reads CASSSTGTNTGELFF. The CDR3 DNA reads as TGTGCCAGCAGCTCGACAGGGACCAACACCGGGGAGCTGTTTTTT. The chain links TRBV7-9 to TRBJ2-2; 7 bases fit TRBD1. The V gene's germline CDR1 is SEHNR and CDR2 FQNEAQ (reference sequence). J was trimmed by 2 bases and V by 4 bases; bases with no gene match: 4. This CDR3 has 15 residues.

This clone was counted a few times. The J gene is TRBJ1-2, the V gene TRBV5-6; the D is unclear. The CDR3 totals 14 residues. V lost 2 bases, J lost 3 bases, and 11 bases lay in between. Germline lookup yields CDR1 SGHDT and CDR2 YYEEEE. CDR3 coding DNA: TGTGCCAGCAGCTTTGTTCGACCCGACTATGGCTACACCTTC. Translating gives CASSFVRPDYGYTF.

The rearrangement links TRBV29-1 to TRBJ2-1; possible D gene TRBD2, 6 bases. The CDR3 extends over 14 amino acids. Trimming stripped 2 bases from V and 4 bases from J, with 12 bases between. In germline, CDR1 is SQVTM, CDR2 ANQGSEA. CDR3 sequence: CSVERRDSYNEQFF. For the CDR3, the DNA is TGCAGCGTTGAACGGAGGGACTCTTACAATGAGCAGTTCTTC.

This clone appeared a few times. The rearrangement joins TRBV13 to TRBJ1-1; 7 nucleotides align to TRBD1. The V gene end was trimmed by 4 bases and the J gene end by 1 base; junction bases not matched to a gene: 3. The CDR3 is made up of 14 amino acids. CDR1 and CDR2 (germline): PRHDT, FYEKMQ (reference sequence). The CDR3 region is CASSSRGRNTEAFF. For the CDR3, the DNA is TGTGCCAGCAGCTCCAGGGGGAGGAACACTGAAGCTTTCTTT.